This TCR beta chain was sequenced for a study of response to subunit inactivated influenza vaccine. Using its own MiXCR run on the RT-PCR reads, TCRdb lists one record per CDR3 protein. The sample holds more than 400,000 distinct CDR3 sequences, roughly 9.8% seen once. J lost 10 bases, V lost 5 bases, and 9 bases had no gene match. CDR3 length: 15 amino acids. Germline values: CDR1 SGHTA, CDR2 FQGNSA. A few counts support this clonotype. This clonotype originated in a man between 45 and 60 years old who received an inactivated influenza vaccine. The V and J genes are TRBV7-2 and TRBJ1-6; TRBD1 matches 9 bases. The sample in question was PBMCs from blood, obtained 35 to 45 days after vaccination. The CDR3 here is CASSVLQGARSPLHF. The CDR3 DNA reads as TGTGCCAGCAGCGTACTACAGGGGGCTCGGTCACCCCTCCACTTT.